This TCR beta chain was obtained from a study of tumor and adjacent non-tumor tissue in lung cancer. Study summary: Patients were aged roughly 31 to 76, fewer than twelve men and about 5 women, stage I to III. Some 3.9 million productive TCRbeta reads were obtained per sample on average.

Study-level points and caveats: Patients with more diverse tumor TCRs had worse survival.

In germline, CDR1 is SQVTM, CDR2 ANQGSEA. CDR3 length: 13 amino acids. Three rounds of nested PCR, following a modified ARM-PCR protocol, produced the TCRbeta library. TCRdb re-analysed the multiplex PCR reads in MiXCR, keeping a single row per CDR3 protein. The data contain about 86,000 distinct CDR3 sequences, more than 75% of them singletons. Note on this clonotype: Its antigen is unknown.

The template was RNA from unsorted bulk tissue. This non-tumor lung sample came from over 3 cm beyond the tumor edge. Sequencing input: distant non-tumor lung tissue. This TCR derives from a woman in her forties or fifties with non-small cell lung cancer. The V and J genes are TRBV29-1 and TRBJ1-3; D gene uncertain. CDR3 coding DNA: TGCAGTGGCCGGGATAATACGACAAACACCATATATTTT. Its protein is CSGRDNTTNTIYF.